Following are 15 T cell receptor beta chains from one sample sequenced in a study of T cell responses to AZD1222 COVID-19 vaccine. Sequenced by immunoSEQ multiplex PCR; TCRdb stores in-frame clones only, minus some. The sample includes 99,000 or so clones, around 86% of them seen just once. The source material was peripheral blood, sampled 28 days after the second dose of the MenACWY control vaccine. The source of these receptors is an adult who received the MenACWY meningococcal vaccine as a control.

This clone appeared a single time. This chain links TRBV2 with TRBJ1-5; a weak D match, TRBD1 (5 bases). The germline V gene encodes CDR1 SNHLY and CDR2 FYNNEI. The CDR3 length is 16 residues. Trimming removed 5 bases at V and 5 bases at J, with 19 bases between. Here the CDR3 reads CASSPRDGGLYQPQHF. CDR3 nucleotides: TGTGCCAGCAGTCCTAGGGACGGCGGTCTTTATCAGCCCCAGCATTTT.

The rearrangement uses TRBV5-6 and TRBJ1-1, with 11 nucleotides matching TRBD1. CDR3 length equals 18 residues. J lost 5 bases, V lost 1 base, and 13 bases had no gene match. Germline CDR1 SGHDT, CDR2 YYEEEE. The CDR3 sequence is CASSLRRDRGWIETEAFF. DNA of the CDR3: TGTGCCAGCAGCTTGAGACGGGACAGGGGGTGGATCGAAACTGAAGCTTTCTTT.

The chain joins TRBV5-1 to TRBJ1-4; possible D gene TRBD1, 5 bases. This CDR3 has 12 residues. Germline V lookup: CDR1 SGHRS, CDR2 YFSETQ. The germline V and J ends were trimmed by 5 bases and 6 bases, with 8 bases remaining between them. Here the CDR3 reads CASRGRYEKLFF. The CDR3 DNA reads TGCGCCAGCAGGGGGCGCTATGAAAAACTGTTTTTT.

The chain couples TRBV30 to TRBJ1-2, with 7 bases that match TRBD1. Per germline, CDR1 GTSNPN and CDR2 SVGIG (reference sequence). Trimming took 8 bases from V and 0 from J; bases not matched to a gene: 9. The CDR3 is 14 residues long. This CDR3 reads CAAKAGGANYGYTF. In DNA form, the CDR3 reads TGTGCCGCCAAGGCAGGGGGAGCTAACTATGGCTACACCTTC.

The chain is built from TRBV7-6 and TRBJ2-2, with TRBD2 matching 7 bases. With 5 bases clipped from V and 6 bases from J, the junction kept 12 bases outside the gene matches. This CDR3 is 16 amino acids long. The germline gives CDR1 SGHVS, CDR2 FNYEAQ. The CDR3 region is CASSPWGGGRPGELFF. CDR3 sequence (DNA): TGTGCCAGCAGCCCGTGGGGCGGGGGTCGCCCCGGGGAGCTGTTTTTT.

V is TRBV7-2 and J is TRBJ1-1; tentatively, D is TRBD1 (5 bases). CDR1 and CDR2 from the germline V gene are SGHTA and FQGNSA. The CDR3 covers 14 residues. The V end lost 0 bases, the J end lost 4 bases, and 9 bases lay between the germline ends. CDR3 sequence: CASSLAGGFTEAFF. The CDR3 DNA sequence: TGTGCCAGCAGCTTAGCGGGGGGTTTCACTGAAGCTTTCTTT.

This clone was seen only a few times. The DNA for the CDR3 is TGTGCCAGCAGTGTGAGGGATCCCGGGGAGCTGTTTTTT. Its protein is CASSVRDPGELFF. The genes are TRBV2 and TRBJ2-2; tentatively, D is TRBD2 (5 bases). The CDR3 is made up of 13 amino acids. Trimming pared 4 bases from V and 6 bases from J, leaving 9 bases between. Germline CDR1 SNHLY, CDR2 FYNNEI.

CDR3 sequence reads: CASSPRLASYEQYF. The CDR3 region has the DNA TGTGCCAGCAGCCCGAGACTGGCCTCCTACGAGCAGTACTTC. The genes are TRBV7-2 and TRBJ2-7; D is uncertain. The V and J ends lost 5 bases and 0 bases respectively, with 11 bases between them. Germline loops: CDR1 SGHTA, CDR2 FQGNSA. The length of the CDR3 is 14 residues.

The gene calls are TRBV5-1 and TRBJ2-2; D call uncertain. The CDR3 is made up of 14 amino acids. Trimming left V 3 bases short and J 8 bases short, with 14 bases between. Looked up from germline, CDR1 is SGHRS and CDR2 is YFSETQ. As DNA, the CDR3 is TGCGCCAGCAGCTCCTCAACCACTTTTGGGGAGCTGTTTTTT. Its protein is CASSSSTTFGELFF.

The chain uses TRBV7-2 and TRBJ2-7; D may be TRBD1 or TRBD2 (5 bases each). The germline CDR1 and CDR2 sequences are SGHTA and FQGNSA. The CDR3 is made up of 14 amino acids. The V end was cut by 5 bases, the J end by 6 bases, with 17 bases between. CDR3 loop: CASSAPGTRGEQYF. In nucleotides, the CDR3 is TGTGCCAGCAGCGCCCCCGGGACGAGGGGCGAGCAGTACTTC.

The J gene is TRBJ2-7, the V gene TRBV30; a possible D gene is TRBD2 (5 bases). This CDR3 is 15 amino acids long. Per germline, CDR1 GTSNPN and CDR2 SVGIG (reference sequence). V was pared by 4 bases and J by 1 base, with 17 bases between. The CDR3 here is CAWTLPGSLSYEQYF. The CDR3 region has the DNA TGTGCCTGGACCCTACCGGGGTCATTATCCTACGAGCAGTACTTC.

The chain joins TRBV28 to TRBJ1-3, with D unresolved. CDR3 length: 12 amino acids. Germline-derived CDR1 and CDR2 are MDHEN and SYDVKM. Trimming removed 5 bases at V and 0 bases at J, with 2 bases between. The CDR3 loop reads CASSASGNTIYF. In nucleotides, the CDR3 is TGTGCCAGCAGTGCCTCTGGAAACACCATATATTTT.

This sequence joins TRBV5-1 and TRBJ2-5, with D perhaps TRBD1 or TRBD2 (6 bases each). The germline CDR1 and CDR2 sequences are SGHRS and YFSETQ. The V end was cut by 4 bases, the J end by 0 bases, with 16 bases between. The CDR3 spans 16 residues. The DNA for the CDR3 is TGCGCCAGCAGCCCTACAGGGAGGAGGAACCAAGAGACCCAGTACTTC. It translates to CASSPTGRRNQETQYF. The whole variable domain, remainder taken from reference TRBV5-1 and TRBJ2-5, is KAGVTQTPRYLIKTRGQQVTLSCSPISGHRSVSWYQQTPGQGLQFLFEYFSETQRNKGNFPGRFSGRQFSNSRSEMNVSTLELGDSALYLCASSPTGRRNQETQYFGPGTRLLVL.

The chain employs TRBV5-1 and TRBJ2-7; a weak D match, TRBD1 (5 bases). The CDR3 loop spans 14 amino acids. Per germline, CDR1 SGHRS and CDR2 YFSETQ. Trimming took 0 bases from V and 4 from J, leaving 11 bases between them. The CDR3 loop is CASSLVAGLYEQYF. The CDR3 nucleotides read TGCGCCAGCAGCTTGGTAGCAGGGTTGTACGAGCAGTACTTC.

The J gene is TRBJ1-2, the V gene TRBV4-1; tentatively, D is TRBD1 (6 bases). Looked up from germline, CDR1 is MGHRA and CDR2 is YSYEKL. The V end was cut by 1 base, the J end by 7 bases, with 13 bases between. The CDR3 consists of 14 residues. The CDR3 region has the DNA TGCGCCAGCAGCCAAGTATACAGGGTTTCTGGCTACACCTTC. Its protein is CASSQVYRVSGYTF.